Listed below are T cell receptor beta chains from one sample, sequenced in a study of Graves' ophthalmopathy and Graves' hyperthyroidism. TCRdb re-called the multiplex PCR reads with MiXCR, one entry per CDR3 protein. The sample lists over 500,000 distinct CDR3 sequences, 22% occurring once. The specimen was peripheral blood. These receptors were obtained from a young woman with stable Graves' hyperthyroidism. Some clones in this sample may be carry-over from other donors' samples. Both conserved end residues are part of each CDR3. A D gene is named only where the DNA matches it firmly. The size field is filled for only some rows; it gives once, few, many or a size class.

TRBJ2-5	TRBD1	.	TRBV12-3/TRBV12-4	TGTGCCAGCAGTATACAGGGGGCAGAGACCCAGTACTTC	CASSIQGAETQYF
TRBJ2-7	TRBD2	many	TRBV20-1	TGCAGTTTTGGGGGCGGGAGGGTTTCCTACGAGCAGTACTTC	CSFGGGRVSYEQYF
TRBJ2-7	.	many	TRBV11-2	TGTGCCAGCAGCTTTGTGAGGGATGGCGAGCAGTACTTC	CASSFVRDGEQYF
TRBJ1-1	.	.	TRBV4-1	TGCGCCAGCCGGACAATTGGCACTGAAGCTTTCTTT	CASRTIGTEAFF
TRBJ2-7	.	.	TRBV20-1	TGCAGTGCTTGGACAGATACCTACGAGCAGTACTTC	CSAWTDTYEQYF
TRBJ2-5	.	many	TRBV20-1	TGCAGTGCTAGAGATTTAGGGACCCAGTACTTC	CSARDLGTQYF
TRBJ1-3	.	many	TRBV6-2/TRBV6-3	TGTGCCAGCAGTTACATGGACATCTCTGGAAACACCATATATTTT	CASSYMDISGNTIYF
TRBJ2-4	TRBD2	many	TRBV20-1	TGCAGTGCAGAACTAGCGGGCTCAAGGATGGGAGCCAAAAACATTCAGTACTTC	CSAELAGSRMGAKNIQYF
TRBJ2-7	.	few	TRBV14	TGTGCCAGCAGCCAGCTAAGGGCTGAAGGCTCCTACGAGCAGTACTTC	CASSQLRAEGSYEQYF
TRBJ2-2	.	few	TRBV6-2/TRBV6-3	TGTGCCAGCAGTTACTCGATCAGGACAGTTAACACCGGGGAGCTGTTTTTT	CASSYSIRTVNTGELFF
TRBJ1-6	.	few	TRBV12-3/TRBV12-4	TGTGCCAGCAGTCGAAGGGACCCCAGGTCCTATAATTCACCCCTCCACTTT	CASSRRDPRSYNSPLHF